The next 5 T cell receptor beta chains were all read from a single sample in a study of CD8+ T cells in alopecia areata. Treatment reported: oral pan-JAK inhibitor, 5-10 mg twice daily. cDNA serving as the sequencing template came from extracted, reverse transcribed RNA. Clones were read by immunoSEQ multiplex PCR, and TCRdb kept only the in-frame ones, dropping some. The repertoire consists of around 140,000 clones, with approximately 90% occurring once and the leading ten covering over 10%. The sample was CD8+ T cells sorted from blood, taken at week 4, from a patient treated with tofacitinib. All receptors come from a human donor with alopecia areata.

This chain connects TRBV4-1 to TRBJ2-2; D is uncertain. Germline values: CDR1 MGHRA, CDR2 YSYEKL. This CDR3 spans 14 amino acids. V lost 0 bases to trimming and J lost 5 bases, with 7 bases between them. CDR3 sequence (DNA): TGCGCCAGCAGCCAAGAGGCGACAACCGGGGAGCTGTTTTTT. This encodes CASSQEATTGELFF.

The chain is built from TRBV12-5 and TRBJ2-7; D is unclear. V was trimmed by 2 bases and J by 3 bases, leaving 11 bases between them. Germline CDR1 reads LGHNT; CDR2 reads FRNRAP. The CDR3 is 14 residues long. The chain's CDR3 is CASGLKTGFYEQYF. The CDR3 DNA is TGTGCTAGTGGTTTGAAAACCGGGTTCTACGAGCAGTACTTC. Together with reference TRBV12-5 and TRBJ2-7, the CDR3 gives the full variable domain: DARVTQTPRHKVTEMGQEVTMRCQPILGHNTVFWYRQTMMQGLELLAYFRNRAPLDDSGMPKDRFSAEMPDATLATLKIQPSEPRDSAVYFCASGLKTGFYEQYFGPGTRLTVT.

V gene TRBV5-1 combines with J gene TRBJ2-3; TRBD1 might be the D (6 bases). The V gene's germline CDR1 is SGHRS and CDR2 YFSETQ. This CDR3 has 13 amino acids. Trimming shortened V by 4 bases and J by 13 bases, and 19 bases separated the two germline ends. The CDR3 sequence: CASSLTPAQGKYF. The CDR3 nucleotides read TGCGCCAGCAGCCTGACCCCGGCACAGGGAAAGTATTTT.

The chain is built from TRBV6-5 and TRBJ2-3; D remains unclear. There are 13 residues in the CDR3. Between the trimmed V and J ends, which lost 0 bases and 5 bases, there was a span of 6 bases. From germline, CDR1 is MNHEY and CDR2 SVGAGI. Here the CDR3 reads CASSYSGVDTQYF. For the CDR3, the DNA is TGTGCCAGCAGTTACTCGGGCGTAGATACGCAGTATTTT.

Only a few counts were recorded for this clone. Distinct nucleotide sequences in the sample also encode this CDR3. V gene TRBV29-1 combines with J gene TRBJ2-1, with TRBD2 as a possible D gene (6 bases). V was cut by 3 bases and J by 0 bases, with 6 bases left in between. This CDR3 comprises 13 residues. Germline values: CDR1 SQVTM, CDR2 ANQGSEA. CDR3 residues: CSVDGGSYNEQFF. The DNA for the CDR3 is TGCAGCGTTGACGGGGGCTCCTACAATGAGCAGTTCTTC.